This TCR beta chain was observed in a study of neurological immune-mediated disorders (dated by TCRdb to about 2019). About the full investigation: Among the 35 or so multiple sclerosis patients, relapsing-remitting MS was present in roughly 30 and secondary progressive MS was present in 3. Peripheral blood TCR-beta repertoires from HTLV-I-associated myelopathy (HAM/TSP) patients, multiple sclerosis patients and healthy controls were compared by UMI-based sequencing. The approximately 110 TCR-beta libraries included longitudinal samples, technical triplicates and paired sorted CD4+ and CD8+ T-cell subsets alongside PBMC samples. The cohort comprised about 70 subjects: roughly 15 HAM/TSP patients, 35 or so multiple sclerosis patients and about 20 healthy controls. General findings and caveats noted by the study authors: Across subjects, expanded clones never shared an identical CDR3 amino acid sequence, which suggests that the TCR-beta repertoires in every group were private. TCR clonal expansion was highest in HAM/TSP patients and lowest in MS patients, with MS patients falling below even healthy controls. In phylogenetic analysis, the repertoires of 18 of 34 MS patients grouped into a cluster of related CDR3 sequences, which suggests a possible signature at the repertoire level. No association of the MS cluster with clinical or MRI features was observed, and the need for larger cohorts was stated by the authors.

From a lookup of the germline V gene, CDR1 and CDR2 are LGHNA and YSLEER. V and J are truncated by 0 bases and 4 bases respectively, leaving an intervening sequence of 11 bases. There are 15 amino acids in the CDR3, from cysteine to phenylalanine inclusive. The CDR3 DNA has 45 bases and is translated from base 1. cDNA synthesis used template-switch 5'RACE with a primer carrying a 10-nucleotide random unique molecular identifier tagging each TCR transcript. Every sequencing run yielded over 170 million TCR-beta sequences covering 15-18 subjects. The RNeasy kit was used for extraction of total RNA. The KAPA Real-time Library Amplification kit was used to amplify TCR-beta VDJ regions with primers targeting the TCR constant region and the 5'RACE anchor. A first PCR added sample indexes and Illumina adaptors, after which a second PCR increased the library yield. After Ampure bead purification, the roughly 650 bp TCR product was size-selected on a 2% E-gel SizeSelection system. Before pooling, library quality was checked on a Bioanalyzer, concentration was measured with Qubit, and libraries were quantified with the Kapa Library Quantification kit. An Illumina HiSeq 2500 was used to sequence the libraries paired-end at 2 x 150 bp. To increase sequence diversity, about 25-31% phiX was spiked into each library pool. The paper's processing steps were these. The UMI-based MiGEC pipeline processed quality-filtered reads and removed over 80% of raw TCR sequences during error correction. IMGT germline references were used for aligning VDJ genes, and each clonotype was defined as a unique CDR3 amino acid sequence together with its V-J genes. Clonal expansion, Shannon diversity, and CDR3 relatedness (CalcPairwiseDistances, ClusterSamples) were evaluated with VDJtools, and phylogenetic trees were built with CLCbio workbench. A clone was classed as expanded if it had 8 or more unique UMIs, a cutoff based on coefficient-of-variation modelling across technical triplicates. TCRdb trimmed public reads at Q25 via fastp, called clones via MiXCR and kept in-frame beta chains. Every entry covers one CDR3 protein and lists the most common genes and DNA from its rows. The V and J calls, along with clone size, are taken from TCRdb and not from the paper's own processing. A total of some 60,000 distinct CDR3 sequences appear in this sample, 2.5% of them only once. The biggest ten clones account for less than 3.5% of the sample.

In this sample, this clonotype turned up many times. Which antigen it targets is not known. Base quality data are lacking; no much larger clone is found one base away. For unsorted PBMC libraries, 2 million PBMCs were used after storage in RNAlater at -80 degrees C until RNA extraction. The multiple sclerosis patients were enrolled in a US clinical protocol that evaluated disease progression with magnetic resonance imaging. Peripheral blood underwent Ficoll-Hypaque density gradient centrifugation to isolate PBMCs, which were then cryopreserved in liquid nitrogen. Sequenced sample: PBMCs. The chain is encoded by TRBV4-3 joined to TRBJ2-3; a tentative D match to TRBD1 spans 6 bases. The receptor was derived from a man aged 50 to 59 with multiple sclerosis. The DNA is TGCGCCAGCAGCCAAGAAGGCAGGGGCGCAGATACGCAGTATTTT. Its protein is CASSQEGRGADTQYF.